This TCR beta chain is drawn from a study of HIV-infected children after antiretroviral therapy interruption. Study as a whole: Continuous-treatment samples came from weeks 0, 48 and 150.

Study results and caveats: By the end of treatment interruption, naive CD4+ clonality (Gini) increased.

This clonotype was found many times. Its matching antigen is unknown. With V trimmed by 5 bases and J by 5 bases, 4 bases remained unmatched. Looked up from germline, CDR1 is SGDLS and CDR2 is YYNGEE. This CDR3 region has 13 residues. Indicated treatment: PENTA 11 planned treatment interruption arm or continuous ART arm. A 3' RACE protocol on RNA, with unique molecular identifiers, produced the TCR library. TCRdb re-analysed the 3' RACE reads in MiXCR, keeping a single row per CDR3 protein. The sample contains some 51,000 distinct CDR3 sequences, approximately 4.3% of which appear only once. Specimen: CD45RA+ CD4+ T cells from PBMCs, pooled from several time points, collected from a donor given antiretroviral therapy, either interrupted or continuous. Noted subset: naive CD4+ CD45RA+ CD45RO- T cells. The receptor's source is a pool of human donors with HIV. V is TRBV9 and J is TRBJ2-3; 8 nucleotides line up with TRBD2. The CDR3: CASRGTSGDTQYF. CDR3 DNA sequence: TGTGCCAGCAGAGGTACTAGCGGAGATACGCAGTATTTT.